These 23 T cell receptor beta chains came from one sample sequenced in a study of blood T cell repertoires in COVID-19. TCRdb's copy holds only in-frame clones and misses some; the assay was immunoSEQ multiplex PCR. The table has about 200,000 clones, about 88% seen once; the top ten hold roughly 3%. Sequencing was performed on peripheral blood. Receptors were obtained from a man aged 55 to 69 with acute or convalescent COVID-19.

The genes are TRBV5-1 and TRBJ2-3; 11 bases align to TRBD2. Germline trimming cut 4 bases from V and 0 bases from J; bases unmatched to any gene: 13. The CDR3 is 19 amino acids. Germline V gives CDR1 SGHRS, CDR2 YFSETQ. The CDR3 bases are TGCGCCAGCAGCCCGAAGAGGGCTAGCGGGGGGTCTAGCACAGATACGCAGTATTTT. Translated: CASSPKRASGGSSTDTQYF. The full variable domain, rest sourced from reference TRBV5-1 and TRBJ2-3, is KAGVTQTPRYLIKTRGQQVTLSCSPISGHRSVSWYQQTPGQGLQFLFEYFSETQRNKGNFPGRFSGRQFSNSRSEMNVSTLELGDSALYLCASSPKRASGGSSTDTQYFGPGTRLTVL.

The CDR3, as DNA: TGTGCCAGCAGTTTATCCTTCGGCGTAGCGGGCCGCAACAATGAGCAGTTCTTC. It specifies CASSLSFGVAGRNNEQFF. The rearrangement uses TRBV28 and TRBJ2-1, with 7 bases identical to TRBD2. With V trimmed by 1 base and J by 5 bases, 14 bases remained unmatched. Germline V gene data show CDR1 as MDHEN and CDR2 as SYDVKM. The CDR3 is made up of 18 amino acids.

This chain joins TRBV6-5 and TRBJ2-7; 8 bases are shared with TRBD1. V lost 6 bases to trimming and J lost 0 bases; unmatched junction nucleotides: 4. There are 14 residues in the CDR3. Germline V gene sequence: CDR1 MNHEY, CDR2 SVGAGI. The CDR3, as DNA: TGTGCCAGCAGCGGACAGGGTTACTCCTACGAGCAGTACTTC. This gives the protein CASSGQGYSYEQYF.

CDR3 residues: CASSQLTSGGHNEQFF. The CDR3 DNA reads TGTGCCAGCAGCCAACTCACTAGCGGGGGTCACAATGAGCAGTTCTTC. This chain links TRBV4-2 with TRBJ2-1; TRBD2 aligns across 11 bases. V trimming: 2 bases; J trimming: 5 bases; junction bases outside the gene matches: 5. The germline V gene encodes CDR1 LGHNA and CDR2 YNFKEQ. The CDR3 consists of 16 residues.

The CDR3 reads CASSADRRTGKGGTDTQYF. CDR3 nucleotide sequence: TGTGCCAGCAGCGCCGATAGAAGGACAGGGAAGGGGGGCACAGATACGCAGTATTTT. This chain joins TRBV5-4 and TRBJ2-3; 8 bases fit TRBD1. The CDR3 is 19 amino acids. The V segment lost 4 bases and the J segment 1 base; nucleotides outside the gene matches: 17. CDR1 is SGHNT, CDR2 YYREEE, per germline (reference sequence). Full variable domain (remainder filled in from reference TRBV5-4 and TRBJ2-3): ETGVTQSPTHLIKTRGQQVTLRCSSQSGHNTVSWYQQALGQGPQFIFQYYREEENGRGNFPPRFSGLQFPNYSSELNVNALELDDSALYLCASSADRRTGKGGTDTQYFGPGTRLTVL.

The genes are TRBV6-5 and TRBJ2-7, with a possible D match to TRBD1 (6 bases). V gave up 5 bases and J gave up 3 bases, with 17 bases separating them. Germline V gene sequence: CDR1 MNHEY, CDR2 SVGAGI. The CDR3 is 15 residues long. CDR3 region: CASSPTGSGGYEQYF. Here the CDR3 DNA reads TGTGCCAGCAGTCCAACAGGGTCGGGTGGCTACGAGCAGTACTTC.

The chain employs TRBV30 and TRBJ2-2; a weak D match, TRBD1 (6 bases). The CDR3 contains 13 residues. CDR1 and CDR2 from the germline V gene are GTSNPN and SVGIG (reference sequence). The ends were cut back, 3 bases at V and 1 base at J, with 6 bases in the middle. CDR3 sequence reads: CAWRGQNTGELFF. The CDR3 DNA is TGTGCCTGGAGGGGACAGAACACCGGGGAGCTGTTTTTT.

J is TRBJ2-5 and V is TRBV7-9; tentative D call: TRBD2 (7 bases). Germline values: CDR1 SEHNR, CDR2 FQNEAQ (reference sequence). V was clipped by 0 bases and J by 0 bases, with 17 bases between them. The CDR3 totals 18 residues. CDR3 protein: CASSLARIAGADQETQYF. CDR3 nucleotides: TGTGCCAGCAGCTTAGCGCGTATCGCGGGGGCCGACCAAGAGACCCAGTACTTC.

This chain uses TRBV2 with TRBJ2-7; tentatively, D is TRBD1 (7 bases). Germline V gives CDR1 SNHLY, CDR2 FYNNEI. This CDR3 has 15 amino acids. V was cut by 6 bases and J by 0 bases, with 15 bases left in between. For the CDR3, the DNA is TGTGCCAGCAGCCGGGGGACAGTCAGCTCCTACGAGCAGTACTTC. Protein: CASSRGTVSSYEQYF.

The chain carries TRBV27 and TRBJ2-7; TRBD1 aligns across 8 bases. Germline V gives CDR1 MNHEY, CDR2 SMNVEV (reference sequence). The CDR3 runs to 12 residues. The CDR3: CAGQGSSYEQYF. The CDR3 DNA sequence: TGTGCTGGACAGGGCAGCTCCTACGAGCAGTACTTC.

This rearrangement joins TRBV7-9 to TRBJ2-7; no clear D. Germline V gene data show CDR1 as SEHNR and CDR2 as FQNEAQ (reference sequence). The length of the CDR3 is 13 residues. V was cut by 5 bases and J by 3 bases, with 11 bases left in between. Here the CDR3 DNA reads TGTGCCAGCAGCGCCTTTCCCGGCTACGAGCAGTACTTC. It encodes CASSAFPGYEQYF.

This clone was counted a few times. This sequence joins TRBV7-9 and TRBJ2-6; maybe TRBD1 (6 bases). This CDR3 contains 19 residues. V shed 5 bases and J shed 0 bases, with 20 bases lying between them. From germline, CDR1 is SEHNR and CDR2 FQNEAQ (reference sequence). CDR3 sequence (DNA): TGTGCCAGCAGCCTCAGGGGAGACATGGGTCGCTCTGGGGCCAACGTCCTGACTTTC. Translated, it gives CASSLRGDMGRSGANVLTF.

The chain is built from TRBV18 and TRBJ1-2; D uncertain. Germline V CDR1 and CDR2: KGHSH, LQKENI. CDR3 length: 13 amino acids. Trimming stripped 1 base from V and 3 bases from J, with 6 bases between. The CDR3 region is CASSPQEDYGYTF. As DNA, the CDR3 is TGTGCCAGCTCACCACAGGAGGACTATGGCTACACCTTC.

V usage is TRBV5-6 and J usage is TRBJ2-7; TRBD2 is a possible D gene (5 bases). V lost 2 bases, J lost 7 bases, and 16 bases lay in between. This CDR3 comprises 14 residues. Germline CDR1 is SGHDT and CDR2 is YYEEEE. The CDR3 DNA is TGTGCCAGCAGCTTTACGGGGTCCGCCTGGGAGCAGTACTTC. Protein: CASSFTGSAWEQYF. The whole variable domain, filled in from reference TRBV5-6 and TRBJ2-7, reads DAGVTQSPTHLIKTRGQQVTLRCSPKSGHDTVSWYQQALGQGPQFIFQYYEEEERQRGNFPDRFSGHQFPNYSSELNVNALLLGDSALYLCASSFTGSAWEQYFGPGTRLTVT.

The chain joins TRBV4-3 to TRBJ2-1; 11 bases are a match to TRBD2. With V trimmed by 1 base and J by 5 bases, 10 bases remained unmatched. This CDR3 contains 18 residues. Germline-derived CDR1 and CDR2 are LGHNA and YSLEER. The CDR3, as DNA: TGCGCCAGCAGCCAAGTCGGGGGTAGGACTAGCGGGCACAATGAGCAGTTCTTC. Amino acid sequence: CASSQVGGRTSGHNEQFF.

This chain connects TRBV5-6 to TRBJ2-5, with D possibly being TRBD2 (5 bases). The germline gives CDR1 SGHDT, CDR2 YYEEEE. V was trimmed by 1 base and J by 5 bases, leaving 18 bases between them. The CDR3 runs 16 residues. In DNA form, the CDR3 reads TGTGCCAGCAGCTTGTCGACCAACTCGCGGGTGGAGACCCAGTACTTC. Translating it yields CASSLSTNSRVETQYF.

This chain uses TRBV20-1 with TRBJ2-7; 8 bases agree with TRBD1. V was pared by 5 bases and J by 7 bases, with 4 bases of the junction left unmatched. The CDR3 has 11 residues. Germline lookup yields CDR1 DFQATT and CDR2 SNEGSKA (reference sequence). In DNA, the CDR3 is TGCAGTGCTGCAGGGGGCGGGGAGCAGTACTTC. As protein: CSAAGGGEQYF.

As DNA, the CDR3 is TGTGCCAGCAGCCTTTCTAGCGGGGCTATTCTAAGCACAGATACGCAGTATTTT. This encodes CASSLSSGAILSTDTQYF. The V gene is TRBV14, the J gene TRBJ2-3; 9 nucleotides align to TRBD2. Trimming at V came to 4 bases and at J to 0 bases, leaving 11 bases not matched to a gene. Per germline, CDR1 SGHDN and CDR2 FVKESK. This CDR3 has 18 residues.

The rearrangement links TRBV9 to TRBJ1-3; D unclear. Trimming removed 0 bases from V and 4 bases from J, with 5 bases in between. CDR3 length: 13 amino acids. Germline CDR1 and CDR2: SGDLS and YYNGEE. This chain's CDR3 is CASSVEHGNTIYF. In DNA form, the CDR3 reads TGTGCCAGCAGCGTAGAGCACGGAAACACCATATATTTT.

The rearrangement joins TRBV7-9 to TRBJ1-1; D not certain. Germline V gene sequence: CDR1 SEHNR, CDR2 FQNEAQ (reference sequence). Trimming pared 6 bases from V and 1 base from J, leaving 15 bases between. The CDR3 extends over 15 amino acids. The CDR3 loop is CASSPQASKNTEAFF. Written as DNA, the CDR3 is TGTGCCAGCAGTCCCCAGGCCAGCAAGAACACTGAAGCTTTCTTT.

The chain carries TRBV7-3 and TRBJ2-3, with D possibly being TRBD1 (6 bases). The V and J ends lost 2 bases and 1 base respectively, with 10 bases between them. The CDR3 length is 15 residues. Germline lookup yields CDR1 SGHTA and CDR2 FQGTGA. The CDR3 DNA reads as TGTGCCAGCAGCTTACGTAGGACAGGCACAGATACGCAGTATTTT. The encoded protein is CASSLRRTGTDTQYF.

J is TRBJ2-1 and V is TRBV5-4; D is possibly TRBD1 (5 bases). V lost 0 bases, J lost 5 bases, and 9 bases lay in between. Germline values: CDR1 SGHNT, CDR2 YYREEE (reference sequence). The CDR3 contains 14 residues. The CDR3 DNA reads as TGTGCCAGCAGCTTGGGGACACAAAACAATGAGCAGTTCTTC. As protein: CASSLGTQNNEQFF.

V and J are TRBV28 and TRBJ2-7; D remains unclear. Germline lookup yields CDR1 MDHEN and CDR2 SYDVKM. The CDR3 is made up of 11 amino acids. Between the trimmed V and J ends, which lost 1 base and 7 bases, there was a span of 5 bases. CDR3 protein: CASSLYAEQYF. CDR3 bases: TGTGCCAGCAGTTTATACGCGGAGCAGTACTTC.